This T cell receptor beta chain emerged from a study of memory CD4+ T cells and cytomegalovirus serostatus. On the study more broadly: Healthy Belgian adult donors included roughly ten CMV-positive and fewer than 25 CMV-negative people.

Regarding the study as a whole: CD4+ memory repertoires contained 67 of 164 reported CMV TCRbeta sequences.

Germline trimming cut 4 bases from V and 2 bases from J; bases unmatched to any gene: 4. Germline V gene lookup returns CDR1 SGHDT and CDR2 YYEEEE. This CDR3 contains 14 residues. Data came from immunoSEQ multiplex PCR; TCRdb stores just in-frame clones and leaves some out. Of around 50,000 clones listed, roughly three quarters were seen once; the top ten hold roughly 1%. The sort gate was single viable CD3+CD4+CD8-CD45RO+ cells for memory CD4+ T cells. Comment on this clone: Its antigen remains unidentified.

The V gene is TRBV5-6, the J gene TRBJ2-7; TRBD2 agrees at 9 bases. Sample: memory CD4+ T cells from blood. The source is an adult in good health and CMV-seronegative. CDR3 nucleotides: TGTGCCAGCAGCCCGCTAGCGGGGACCTACGAGCAGTACTTC. This translates into CASSPLAGTYEQYF.